This T cell receptor (beta chain) was observed in a study of siplizumab effects on memory and regulatory T cells. Study results and caveats: Relative to controls at about 28%, mappable alloreactive CD4+ clones exhibited a mean Treg-derived proportion of more than 60% with siplizumab. It seemed that naive T cells were more diverse than memory cells and were major contributors to the alloresponse.

The assay covered 100,000 or so TCR templates per sample. Here immunoSEQ multiplex PCR was the method, and the copy in TCRdb shows in-frame clones only, minus some. This repertoire shows about 100,000 clones, approximately 91% found once; its top ten account for roughly 0.15%. The CDR3 has 14 amino acids. V trimming: 4 bases; J trimming: 2 bases; junction bases outside the gene matches: 2. Germline V lookup: CDR1 SNHLY, CDR2 FYNNEI. Comments on this clone: What it binds is unknown.

The sample comprised CD4+ T cells sorted from blood. The sequence derives from a human donor in good health. The chain carries TRBV2 and TRBJ2-7; 10 bases map to TRBD1. The CDR3 DNA reads as TGTGCCAGCAGTGGGGACAGGGGTGCCTACGAGCAGTACTTC. Protein: CASSGDRGAYEQYF.